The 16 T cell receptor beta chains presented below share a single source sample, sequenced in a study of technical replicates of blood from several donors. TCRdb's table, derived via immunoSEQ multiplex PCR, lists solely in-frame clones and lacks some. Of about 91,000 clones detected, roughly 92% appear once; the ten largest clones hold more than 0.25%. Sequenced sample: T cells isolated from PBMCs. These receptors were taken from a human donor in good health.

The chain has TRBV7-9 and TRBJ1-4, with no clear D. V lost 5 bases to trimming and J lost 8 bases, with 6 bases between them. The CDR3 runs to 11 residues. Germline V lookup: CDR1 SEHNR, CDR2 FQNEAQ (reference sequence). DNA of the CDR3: TGTGCCAGCAGCCCCTCCGAAAAACTGTTTTTT. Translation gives CASSPSEKLFF.

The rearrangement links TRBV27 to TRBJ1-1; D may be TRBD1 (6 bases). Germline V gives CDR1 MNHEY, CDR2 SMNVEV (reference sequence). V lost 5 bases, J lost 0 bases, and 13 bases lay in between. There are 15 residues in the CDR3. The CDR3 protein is CASSSTGFMNTEAFF. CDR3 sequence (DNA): TGTGCCAGCAGTAGTACAGGGTTCATGAACACTGAAGCTTTCTTT.

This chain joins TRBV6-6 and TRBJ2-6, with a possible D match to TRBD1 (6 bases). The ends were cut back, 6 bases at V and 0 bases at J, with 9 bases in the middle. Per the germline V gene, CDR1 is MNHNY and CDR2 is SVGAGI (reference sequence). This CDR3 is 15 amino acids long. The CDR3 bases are TGTGCCAGCAGACGACAGGACTCTGGGGCCAACGTCCTGACTTTC. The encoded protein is CASRRQDSGANVLTF.

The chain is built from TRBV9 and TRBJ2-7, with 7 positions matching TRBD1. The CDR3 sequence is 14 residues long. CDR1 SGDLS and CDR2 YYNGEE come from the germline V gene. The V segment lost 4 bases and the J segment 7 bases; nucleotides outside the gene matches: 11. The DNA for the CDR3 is TGTGCCAGCAGCATAGGGACAGACGAGAGAGAGCAGTACTTC. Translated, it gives CASSIGTDEREQYF.

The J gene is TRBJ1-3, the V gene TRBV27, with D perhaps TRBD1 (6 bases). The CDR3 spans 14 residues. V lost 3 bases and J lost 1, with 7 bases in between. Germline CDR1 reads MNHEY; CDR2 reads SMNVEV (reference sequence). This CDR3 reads CASSFTGSGNTIYF. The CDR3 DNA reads TGTGCCAGCAGTTTTACAGGGTCTGGAAACACCATATATTTT.

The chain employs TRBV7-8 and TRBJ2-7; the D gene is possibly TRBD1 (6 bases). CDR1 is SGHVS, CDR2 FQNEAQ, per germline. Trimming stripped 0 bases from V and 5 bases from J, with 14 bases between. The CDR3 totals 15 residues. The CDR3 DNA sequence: TGTGCCAGCAGCTTAGCGAGGCAGGGGAGTAACGAGCAGTACTTC. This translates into CASSLARQGSNEQYF.

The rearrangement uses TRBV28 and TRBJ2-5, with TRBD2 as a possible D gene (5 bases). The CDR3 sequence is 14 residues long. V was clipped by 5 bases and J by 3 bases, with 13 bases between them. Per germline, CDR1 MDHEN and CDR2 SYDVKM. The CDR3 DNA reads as TGTGCCAGCAGTCCCCTCGACGGGAAAGAGACCCAGTACTTC. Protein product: CASSPLDGKETQYF.

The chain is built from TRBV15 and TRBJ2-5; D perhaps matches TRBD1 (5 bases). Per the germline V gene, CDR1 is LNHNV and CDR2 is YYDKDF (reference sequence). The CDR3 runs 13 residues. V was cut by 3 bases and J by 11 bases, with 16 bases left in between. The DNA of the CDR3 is TGTGCCACCAGCAGGGACACGACTGGTCCGCAGTACTTC. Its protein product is CATSRDTTGPQYF.

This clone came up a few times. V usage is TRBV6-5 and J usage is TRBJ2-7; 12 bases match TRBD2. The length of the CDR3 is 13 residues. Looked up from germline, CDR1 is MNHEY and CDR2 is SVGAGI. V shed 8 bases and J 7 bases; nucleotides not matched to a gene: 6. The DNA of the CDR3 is TGTGCCAGCGCTAGCGGGGGGGGGTGGGAGCAGTACTTC. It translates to CASASGGGWEQYF.

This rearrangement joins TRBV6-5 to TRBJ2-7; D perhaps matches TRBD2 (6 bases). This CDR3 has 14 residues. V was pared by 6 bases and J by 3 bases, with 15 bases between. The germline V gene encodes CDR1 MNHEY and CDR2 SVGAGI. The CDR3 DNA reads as TGTGCCAGCAGAGGAGGGGACTGGGGCTACGAGCAGTACTTC. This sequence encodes CASRGGDWGYEQYF.

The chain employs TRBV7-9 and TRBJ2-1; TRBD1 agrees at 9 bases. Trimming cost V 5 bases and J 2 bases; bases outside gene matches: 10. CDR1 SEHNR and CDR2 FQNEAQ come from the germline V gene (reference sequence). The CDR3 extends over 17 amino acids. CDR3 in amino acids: CASSPRGDRDTYNEQFF. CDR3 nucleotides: TGTGCCAGCAGCCCAAGGGGGGACAGGGATACCTACAATGAGCAGTTCTTC.

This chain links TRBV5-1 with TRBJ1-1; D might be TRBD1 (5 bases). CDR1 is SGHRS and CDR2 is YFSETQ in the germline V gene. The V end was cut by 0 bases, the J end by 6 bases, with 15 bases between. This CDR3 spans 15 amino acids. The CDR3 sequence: CASSLDWGGIPEAFF. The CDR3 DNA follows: TGCGCCAGCAGCTTGGACTGGGGGGGGATACCTGAAGCTTTCTTT. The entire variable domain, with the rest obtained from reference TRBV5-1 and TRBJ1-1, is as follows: KAGVTQTPRYLIKTRGQQVTLSCSPISGHRSVSWYQQTPGQGLQFLFEYFSETQRNKGNFPGRFSGRQFSNSRSEMNVSTLELGDSALYLCASSLDWGGIPEAFFGQGTRLTVV.

CDR3 coding DNA: TGTGCCAGTAGTCTTCCGACAGGGACTAACTATGGCTACACCTTC. It codes for CASSLPTGTNYGYTF. This sequence joins TRBV19 and TRBJ1-2; 7 bases are shared with TRBD1. CDR3 length: 15 residues. Trimming at V came to 5 bases and at J to 0 bases, leaving 6 bases not matched to a gene. Germline CDR1 and CDR2: LNHDA and SQIVND (reference sequence).

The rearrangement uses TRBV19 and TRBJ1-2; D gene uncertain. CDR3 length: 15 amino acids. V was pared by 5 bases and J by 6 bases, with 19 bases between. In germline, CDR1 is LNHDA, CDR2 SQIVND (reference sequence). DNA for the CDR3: TGTGCCAGTAGTTCAGTAGCCTTATCTAGTGATGGCTACACCTTC. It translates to CASSSVALSSDGYTF.

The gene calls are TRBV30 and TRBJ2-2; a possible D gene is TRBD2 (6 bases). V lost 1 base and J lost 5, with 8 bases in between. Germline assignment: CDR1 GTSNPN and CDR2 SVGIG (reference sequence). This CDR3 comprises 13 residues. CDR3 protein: CAWSGRATGELFF. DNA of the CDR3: TGTGCCTGGAGTGGGAGGGCTACCGGGGAGCTGTTTTTT.

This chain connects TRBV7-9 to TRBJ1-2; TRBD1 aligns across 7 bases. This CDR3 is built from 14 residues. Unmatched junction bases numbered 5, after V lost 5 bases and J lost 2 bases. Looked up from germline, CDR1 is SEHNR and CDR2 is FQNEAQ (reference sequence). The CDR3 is CASSRIQGNYGYTF. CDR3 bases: TGTGCCAGCAGCCGGATACAGGGGAACTATGGCTACACCTTC.